A single sample is the source of the 7 T cell receptor beta chains below, sequenced in a study of blood T cells in healthy people across ages. PCR was performed a second time for about 7 to 11 cycles using a sample-barcoded 5' primer and a J-beta primer mix. TCRdb ran MiXCR on the 5' RACE reads and lists one entry per CDR3 protein. The data hold 1.5 million to 2 million distinct CDR3 sequences, with about 49% observed a single time. Specimen: blood. The source is a middle-aged woman in good health.

This chain joins TRBV6-1 and TRBJ2-7, with D possibly matching TRBD1 (5 bases). The DNA end favors TRBJ2-4, so the J call may be wrong. The CDR3 runs 15 residues. Germline CDR1 and CDR2: MNHNS and SASEGT. CDR3 sequence: CASSSQGNAKNIQYF. Here the CDR3 DNA reads TGTGCCAGCTCCTCCCAGGGTAATGCCAAAAACATTCAGTACTTC.

J is TRBJ1-2 and V is TRBV4-2; no firm D call. CDR3 length: 12 amino acids. Looked up from germline, CDR1 is LGHNA and CDR2 is YNFKEQ. V was clipped by 1 base and J by 12 bases, with 12 bases between them. The CDR3 loop is CASSQVGGYHTF. CDR3 DNA: TGTGCCAGCAGCCAAGTGGGAGGGTACCACACCTTC.

The chain joins TRBV4-3 to TRBJ1-2; D is unclear. From germline, CDR1 is LGHNA and CDR2 YSLEER. CDR3 size: 16 residues. V shed 0 bases and J shed 4 bases, with 15 bases lying between them. The CDR3: CASSQDTSAIGYGYTF. CDR3 nucleotide sequence: TGCGCCAGCAGCCAAGATACGTCAGCGATCGGCTATGGCTACACCTTC.

V gene TRBV5-1 combines with J gene TRBJ1-4; 10 bases agree with TRBD1. The V gene end was trimmed by 0 bases and the J gene end by 7 bases; junction bases not matched to a gene: 3. The germline V gene encodes CDR1 SGHRS and CDR2 YFSETQ. The CDR3 sequence is 15 residues long. The CDR3 here is CASSLGTGGSEKLFF. The CDR3 DNA reads as TGCGCCAGCAGCTTGGGGACAGGGGGGAGTGAAAAACTGTTTTTT.

At least ten counts were recorded for this clonotype. The rearrangement links TRBV29-1 to TRBJ2-5; TRBD2 is a possible D gene (5 bases). Germline CDR1 SQVTM, CDR2 ANQGSEA. The CDR3 is made up of 13 amino acids. V lost 7 bases and J 1 base, leaving 13 bases between the germline ends. The CDR3 DNA reads TGCAGCGCCCTTGACGGGGTCCAAGAGACCCAGTACTTC. It codes for CSALDGVQETQYF. Variable domain in full (rest from reference TRBV29-1 and TRBJ2-5): SAVISQKPSRDICQRGTSLTIQCQVDSQVTMMFWYRQQPGQSLTLIATANQGSEATYESGFVIDKFPISRPNLTFSTLTVSNMSPEDSSIYLCSALDGVQETQYFGPGTRLLVL.

The sample holds a few counts of this clonotype. The J gene is TRBJ2-5, the V gene TRBV9, with D perhaps TRBD1 or TRBD2 (5 bases each). This CDR3 spans 15 amino acids. With 3 bases removed from V and 0 bases from J, the gap between germline ends came to 12 bases. The germline CDR1 and CDR2 sequences are SGDLS and YYNGEE. CDR3 residues: CASSEAGTHQETQYF. The CDR3 region has the DNA TGTGCCAGCAGCGAAGCCGGGACCCACCAAGAGACCCAGTACTTC.

The rearrangement joins TRBV11-2 to TRBJ2-5; D not resolved. CDR1 is SGHAT and CDR2 is FQNNGV in the germline V gene. The CDR3 consists of 15 residues. Trimming cost V 4 bases and J 2 bases, with 14 bases left between them. The CDR3 is CASSSWGFGQETQYF. In DNA, the CDR3 is TGTGCCAGCAGCTCCTGGGGATTCGGGCAAGAGACCCAGTACTTC.